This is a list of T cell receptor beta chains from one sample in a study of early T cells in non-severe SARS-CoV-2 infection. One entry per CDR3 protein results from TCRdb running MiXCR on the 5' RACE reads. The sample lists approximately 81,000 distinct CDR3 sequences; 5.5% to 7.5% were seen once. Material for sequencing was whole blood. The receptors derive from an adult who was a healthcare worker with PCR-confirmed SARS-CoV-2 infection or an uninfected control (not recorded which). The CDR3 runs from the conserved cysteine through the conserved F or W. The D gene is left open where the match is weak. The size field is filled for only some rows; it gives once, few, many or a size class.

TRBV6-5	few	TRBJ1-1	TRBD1	CASRPQGATTTEAFF	TGTGCCAGCAGGCCACAGGGGGCGACGACCACTGAAGCTTTCTTT
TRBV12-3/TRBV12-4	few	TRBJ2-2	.	CASSFGGLDTGELFF	TGTGCCAGCAGTTTCGGAGGGCTGGACACCGGGGAGCTGTTTTTT
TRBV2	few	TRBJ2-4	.	CASSERGSRLLVQYF	TGTGCCAGCAGTGAAAGGGGTAGTCGGCTCCTCGTTCAGTACTTC
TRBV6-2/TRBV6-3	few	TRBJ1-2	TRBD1	CASGVGQRYGYTF	TGTGCCAGCGGAGTGGGACAGCGCTATGGCTACACCTTC
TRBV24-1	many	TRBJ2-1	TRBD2	CATSASGRSYNEQFF	TGTGCCACCAGCGCTAGCGGGAGGAGCTACAATGAGCAGTTCTTC
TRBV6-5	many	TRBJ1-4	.	CASSTTTNEKLFF	TGTGCCAGCAGTACCACAACTAATGAAAAACTGTTTTTT
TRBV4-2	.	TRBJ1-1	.	CASSQDRVAFDTEAFF	TGTGCCAGCAGCCAAGATCGGGTGGCGTTCGACACTGAAGCTTTCTTT
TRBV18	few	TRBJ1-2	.	CASSPPGVPNYGYTF	TGTGCCAGCTCACCACCCGGGGTGCCTAACTATGGCTACACCTTC
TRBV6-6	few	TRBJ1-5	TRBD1	CASSPGQGNPQPQHF	TGTGCCAGCAGTCCGGGACAGGGGAATCCTCAGCCCCAGCATTTT
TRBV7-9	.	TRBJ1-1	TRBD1	CASSAPDRVKTEAFF	TGTGCCAGCAGCGCCCCCGACAGGGTGAAGACTGAAGCTTTCTTT
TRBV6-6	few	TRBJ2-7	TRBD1	CASSWDSTYEQYF	TGTGCCAGCAGTTGGGACAGTACCTACGAGCAGTACTTC
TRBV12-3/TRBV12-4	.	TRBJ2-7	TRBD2	CASSLGTRRYEQYF	TGTGCCAGCAGTTTAGGGACTAGAAGATATGAGCAGTACTTC
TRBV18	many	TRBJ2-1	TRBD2	CASSPTERGGNNEQFF	TGTGCCAGCTCACCCACCGAGCGGGGGGGGAACAATGAGCAGTTCTTC
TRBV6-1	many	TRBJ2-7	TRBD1	CASSRYLQGADYEQYF	TGTGCCAGCAGCCGCTATTTACAGGGGGCAGACTACGAGCAGTACTTC
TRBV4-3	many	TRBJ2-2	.	CASSQETSHRELFF	TGCGCCAGCAGCCAAGAAACTAGCCACCGGGAGCTGTTTTTT
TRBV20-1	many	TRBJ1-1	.	CSARESGNTEAFF	TGCAGTGCTAGAGAATCGGGGAACACTGAAGCTTTCTTT
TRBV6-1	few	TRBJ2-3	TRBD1	CASSGLTGGNYEQYF	TGTGCCAGCAGTGGCCTAACAGGGGGAAACTACGAGCAGTATTTT
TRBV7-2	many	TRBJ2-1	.	CASSLGSRNEQFF	TGTGCCAGCAGCTTAGGATCCAGGAATGAGCAGTTCTTC
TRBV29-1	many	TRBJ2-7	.	CSAGGGTGFYEQYF	TGCAGCGCGGGGGGCGGGACAGGTTTTTACGAGCAGTACTTC
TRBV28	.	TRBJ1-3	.	CASSFPRGNTIYF	TGTGCCAGCAGCTTTCCACGGGGAAACACCATATATTTT
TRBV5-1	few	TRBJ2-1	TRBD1	CASSLPLRDRGINEQFF	TGCGCCAGCAGCTTGCCCCTCCGGGACAGGGGTATAAATGAGCAGTTCTTC
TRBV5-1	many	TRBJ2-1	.	CASSSDGQIYNEQFF	TGCGCCAGCAGCTCCGACGGACAAATTTACAATGAGCAGTTCTTC
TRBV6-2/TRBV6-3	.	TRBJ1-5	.	CASSYVKGGSNQPQHF	TGTGCCAGCAGTTACGTTAAGGGTGGAAGCAATCAGCCCCAGCATTTT
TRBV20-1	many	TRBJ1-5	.	CSASPTQGFNQPQHF	TGCAGTGCTAGTCCCACTCAGGGATTCAATCAGCCCCAGCATTTT
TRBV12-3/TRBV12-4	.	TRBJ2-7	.	CASSLEGSFEQYF	TGTGCCAGCAGTTTAGAGGGTTCGTTCGAGCAGTACTTC
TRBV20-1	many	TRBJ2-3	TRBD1	CSASLGFRGHTDTQYF	TGCAGTGCTAGTTTGGGCTTCAGGGGGCACACAGATACGCAGTATTTT
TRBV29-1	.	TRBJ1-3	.	CSVERQPGNTIYF	TGCAGCGTTGAAAGACAACCTGGAAACACCATATATTTT
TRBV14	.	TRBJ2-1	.	CASSQQGFTGEQFF	TGTGCCAGCAGCCAACAGGGGTTTACGGGCGAGCAGTTCTTC
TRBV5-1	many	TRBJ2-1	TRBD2	CASSLDGTSYNEQFF	TGCGCCAGCAGCTTGGATGGGACTAGCTACAATGAGCAGTTCTTC
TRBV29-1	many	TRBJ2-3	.	CSVDELSTQYF	TGCAGCGTTGATGAACTCAGTACGCAGTATTTT
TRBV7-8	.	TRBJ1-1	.	CASSSKGGLEAFF	TGTGCCAGCAGCTCAAAGGGAGGACTGGAAGCTTTCTTT